This T cell receptor (beta chain) was observed in a study of blood T cell repertoires in COVID-19. In the study overall: The United States, Italy and Spain supplied acute and convalescent COVID-19 samples.

Between the trimmed V and J ends, which lost 5 bases and 9 bases, there was a span of 11 bases. Germline V gene data show CDR1 as MNHEY and CDR2 as SMNVEV (reference sequence). The CDR3 totals 12 residues. Membership in each cohort depended on participant-reported clinical history. Before being deemed recovered, Cohort 3 donors had two negative PCRs, clearance, or symptom resolution. On this clone: Other DNA sequences of this sample code for an identical CDR3.

Sequenced by immunoSEQ multiplex PCR; TCRdb stores in-frame clones only, minus some. The top ten clones hold roughly 5.3% of a sample with roughly 330,000 clones, around 87% of them seen once. This receptor was taken from a woman under 40 who had recovered from COVID-19. The material sequenced was PBMCs or T cells enriched from blood (not recorded which). The chain recombines TRBV27 with TRBJ1-5; D unclear. The CDR3 DNA reads TGTGCCAGCAGTCCCTCGGGTGGGCCCCAGCATTTT. Translation gives CASSPSGGPQHF.